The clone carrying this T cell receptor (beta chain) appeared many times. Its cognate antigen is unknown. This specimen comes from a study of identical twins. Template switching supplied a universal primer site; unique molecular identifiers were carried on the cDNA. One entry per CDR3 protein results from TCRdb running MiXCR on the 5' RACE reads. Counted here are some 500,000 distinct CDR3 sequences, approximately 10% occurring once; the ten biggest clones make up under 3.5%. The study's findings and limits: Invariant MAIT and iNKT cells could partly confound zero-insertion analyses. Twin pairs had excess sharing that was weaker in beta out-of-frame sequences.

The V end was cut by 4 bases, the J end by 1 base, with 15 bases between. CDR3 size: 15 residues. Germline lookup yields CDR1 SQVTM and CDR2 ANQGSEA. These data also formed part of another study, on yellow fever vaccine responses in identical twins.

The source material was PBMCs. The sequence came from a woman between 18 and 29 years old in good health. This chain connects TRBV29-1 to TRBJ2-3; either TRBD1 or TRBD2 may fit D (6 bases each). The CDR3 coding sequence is TGCAGCGTTGGGGGGGCGAAACGGGGCACAGATACGCAGTATTTT. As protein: CSVGGAKRGTDTQYF.